The source of this TCR beta chain is a study of CXCR3-negative and CXCR3-positive naive CD8 T cells. With respect to this clonotype: As yet, its antigen is unknown.

Overall study findings and caveats: Both naive subsets showed comparably high diversity, and memory CD8+ cells showed much lower diversity.

UMI-tagged TRB cDNA libraries were built via 5' RACE. Following a re-call of the 5' RACE reads, TCRdb has one entry per CDR3 protein and lacks DNA. Its table records some 130,000 distinct CDR3 sequences. CDR3 length: 12 residues. Germline assignment: CDR1 GTSNPN and CDR2 SVGIG (reference sequence). This sequence was found in a human donor in good health. Some clones in this sample may be carry-over from other donors' samples. V usage is TRBV30 and J usage is TRBJ2-7; the TRBD1 assignment by TCRdb is unverifiable without DNA. Sequenced: naive CXCR3- CD8+ T cells from blood. The subset: CD45RO-CCR7+CD27+CD95- naive CD8+ T cells lacking CXCR3 (TNR3-). This CDR3 is CPIKGGAYEQYF.